This T cell receptor (beta chain) was sequenced during a study of cytomegalovirus exposure and HLA in healthy donors. The study's findings and limits: The study found most TCR sequences rare, yet found some public TCRs in many donors. A missense DCLRE1C variant was associated with V- and J-gene trimming of TCR beta chains in a later analysis, and an independent cohort replicated the association.

The CDR3 has 14 residues. The V and J ends lost 3 bases and 4 bases respectively, with 13 bases between them. Germline CDR1 reads MGHRA; CDR2 reads YSYEKL. With respect to this clone: Antigen specificity is unknown.

The PCR had 60 Vbeta and 13 Jbeta primers. Method: immunoSEQ multiplex PCR; TCRdb's copy keeps in-frame clones and lacks some. The sample contains 120,000 to 150,000 clones, 65% to 90% of which appear only once. The genes are TRBV4-1 and TRBJ2-7; maybe TRBD2 (5 bases). Material for sequencing was PBMCs. The sequence derives from a female donor in good health and CMV-seronegative. The CDR3, as DNA: TGCGCCAGCAGCCACGCGGACTTCCTATACGAGCAGTACTTC. Residues: CASSHADFLYEQYF.